These 5 T cell receptor beta chains share one sample of origin, sequenced in a study of CD8+ T cells in alopecia areata. Treatment noted: oral pan-JAK inhibitor, 5-10 mg twice daily. Extracted from the samples, RNA was reverse transcribed into cDNA to serve as the sequencing template. Profiled with immunoSEQ multiplex PCR; TCRdb holds only in-frame clones, not every one. The sample consists of 150,000 to 250,000 clones, 55% to 75% of them appearing once. Source: CD4+ T cells sorted from blood, taken at week 24, from a patient treated with tofacitinib. These receptors all come from a human donor with alopecia areata.

V and J are TRBV4-3 and TRBJ2-6; D remains unclear. Germline assignment: CDR1 LGHNA and CDR2 YSLEER. The CDR3 is made up of 18 amino acids. V dropped 1 base and J dropped 1 base, with 14 bases sitting between them. The CDR3 bases are TGCGCCAGCAGCCAAGTCGTCTCAAGCGCGTCTGGGGCCAACGTCCTGACTTTC. Translating gives CASSQVVSSASGANVLTF.

V gene TRBV11-2 combines with J gene TRBJ2-7; D unclear. Trimming shortened V by 0 bases and J by 9 bases, and 9 bases separated the two germline ends. CDR1 and CDR2 (germline): SGHAT, FQNNGV. The CDR3 runs to 12 residues. In DNA, the CDR3 is TGTGCCAGCAGCTTAGAAACGTTTTCGCAGTACTTC. The encoded protein is CASSLETFSQYF.

The chain uses TRBV4-3 and TRBJ2-3; D is undetermined. Germline V gene data show CDR1 as LGHNA and CDR2 as YSLEER. This CDR3 spans 14 amino acids. The ends were cut back, 2 bases at V and 2 bases at J, with 8 bases in the middle. As DNA, the CDR3 is TGCGCCAGCAGCCAATTCTTCCCCACAGATACGCAGTATTTT. Protein: CASSQFFPTDTQYF.

This clone was recorded a few times. A read error may produce the germline difference seen at one junction end. The chain joins TRBV20-1 to TRBJ1-2, with D maybe TRBD1 (5 bases). The CDR3 runs to 10 residues. Germline V gives CDR1 DFQATT, CDR2 SNEGSKA (reference sequence). Written as DNA, the CDR3 is TGCAGTGCTAGAGTCAGGGTTCCTCCCTTC. As protein: CSARVRVPPF.

This sequence joins TRBV4-1 and TRBJ2-7; D assignment may be TRBD1 or TRBD2 (7 bases each). This CDR3 spans 14 amino acids. With 4 bases removed from V and 3 bases from J, the gap between germline ends came to 13 bases. Germline CDR1 MGHRA, CDR2 YSYEKL. This CDR3 reads CASSLQGGYYEQYF. In nucleotides, the CDR3 is TGCGCCAGCAGCCTTCAGGGGGGGTACTACGAGCAGTACTTC.